This TCR beta chain was captured in a study of T cell responses to AZD1222 COVID-19 vaccine. Points from the study as a whole: Targets within unmutated variant regions were reportedly found for nearly half of spike-specific TCRs. Spike-specific TCR breadth and depth grew following two AZD1222 doses. Researchers report vaccine-associated CD4 TCRs spanning spike, with dominance at 160-218 and 743-854. Repertoires in all cases were sampled only once the peak T cell response had passed.

Assay: immunoSEQ multiplex PCR; the TCRdb copy retains only in-frame clones and omits some. Of around 91,000 clones in the sample, 70% to 90% are singletons; the top ten hold over 15%. About this clone itself: Its antigen is unidentified.

Germline V gene sequence: CDR1 SGHTA, CDR2 FQGNSA. This CDR3 has 15 residues. V was clipped by 7 bases and J by 0 bases, with 13 bases between them. Specimen: peripheral blood, collected on day 0 of AZD1222 vaccination. The chain uses TRBV7-2 and TRBJ1-5, with D possibly TRBD1 on 6 matching bases. This clonotype was sampled from an adult in good health. The CDR3 sequence is CASTFGGRSNQPQHF. DNA of the CDR3: TGTGCCAGCACCTTCGGGGGGCGTAGCAATCAGCCCCAGCATTTT.